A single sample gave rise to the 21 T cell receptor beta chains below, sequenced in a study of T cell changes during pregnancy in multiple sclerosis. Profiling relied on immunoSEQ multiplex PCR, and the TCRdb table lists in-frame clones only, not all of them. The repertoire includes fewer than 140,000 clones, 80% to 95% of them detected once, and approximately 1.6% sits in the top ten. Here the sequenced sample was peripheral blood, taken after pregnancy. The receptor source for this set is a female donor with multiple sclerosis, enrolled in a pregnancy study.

The CDR3 coding sequence is TGTGCCAGCAGTCCATCGACAGGGGGCAACACCGGGGAGCTGTTTTTT. Encoded protein: CASSPSTGGNTGELFF. The rearrangement joins TRBV27 to TRBJ2-2; TRBD1 matches 10 bases. V was pared by 5 bases and J by 2 bases, with 5 bases of the junction left unmatched. Germline CDR1 MNHEY, CDR2 SMNVEV (reference sequence). The CDR3 is made up of 16 amino acids.

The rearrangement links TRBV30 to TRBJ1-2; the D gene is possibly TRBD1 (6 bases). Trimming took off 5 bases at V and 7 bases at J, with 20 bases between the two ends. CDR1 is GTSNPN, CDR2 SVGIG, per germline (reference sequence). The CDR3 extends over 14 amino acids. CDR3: CAWGGNPGLSGYTF. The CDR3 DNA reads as TGTGCCTGGGGGGGCAATCCGGGCCTAAGTGGCTACACCTTC.

The CDR3 nucleotides are TGTGCCAGCACAGGTATTCGGTCTGGGGCCAACGTCCTGACTTTC. Its translation is CASTGIRSGANVLTF. V is TRBV25-1 and J is TRBJ2-6; D not certain. The CDR3 runs to 15 residues. Deletions cut 7 bases from V and 1 base from J, with 11 bases between. Looked up from germline, CDR1 is MGHDK and CDR2 is SYGVNS.

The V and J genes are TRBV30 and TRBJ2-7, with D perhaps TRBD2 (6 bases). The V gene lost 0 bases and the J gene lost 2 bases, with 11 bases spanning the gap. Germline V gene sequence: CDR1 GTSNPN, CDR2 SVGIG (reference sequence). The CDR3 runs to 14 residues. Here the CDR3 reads CAWSVPRLAYEQYF. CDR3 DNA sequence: TGTGCCTGGAGTGTACCCCGACTAGCCTACGAGCAGTACTTC.

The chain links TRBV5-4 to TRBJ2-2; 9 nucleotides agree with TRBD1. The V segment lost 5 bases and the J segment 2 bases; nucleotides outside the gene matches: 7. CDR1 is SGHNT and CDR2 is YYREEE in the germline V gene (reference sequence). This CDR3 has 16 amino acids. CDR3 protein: CASSSRTGVNTGELFF. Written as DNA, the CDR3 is TGTGCCAGCAGTTCCAGGACAGGGGTTAACACCGGGGAGCTGTTTTTT.

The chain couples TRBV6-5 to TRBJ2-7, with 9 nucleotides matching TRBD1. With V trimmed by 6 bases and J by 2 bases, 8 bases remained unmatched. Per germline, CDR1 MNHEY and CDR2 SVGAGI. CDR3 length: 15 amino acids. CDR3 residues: CASRGGQGFAYEQYF. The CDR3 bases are TGTGCCAGCAGGGGGGGACAGGGATTCGCCTACGAGCAGTACTTC.

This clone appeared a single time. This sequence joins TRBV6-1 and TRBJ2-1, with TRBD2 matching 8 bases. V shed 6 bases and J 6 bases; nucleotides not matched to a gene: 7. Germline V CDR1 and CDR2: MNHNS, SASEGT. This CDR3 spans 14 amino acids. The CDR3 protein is CASRRTGLGNEQFF. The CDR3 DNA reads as TGTGCCAGCAGAAGAACGGGACTAGGCAATGAGCAGTTCTTC.

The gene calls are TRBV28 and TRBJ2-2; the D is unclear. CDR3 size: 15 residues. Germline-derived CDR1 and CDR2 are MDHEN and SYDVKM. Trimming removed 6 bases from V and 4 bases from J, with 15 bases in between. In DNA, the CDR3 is TGTGCCAGCAGCTTAGACAAGGTCCCCACCGGGGAGCTGTTTTTT. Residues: CASSLDKVPTGELFF.

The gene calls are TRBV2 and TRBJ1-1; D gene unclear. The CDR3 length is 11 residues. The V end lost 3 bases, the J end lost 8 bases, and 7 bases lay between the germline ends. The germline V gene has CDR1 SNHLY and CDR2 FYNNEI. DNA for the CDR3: TGTGCCAGCAGTGACTTCCTGGAAGCTTTCTTT. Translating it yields CASSDFLEAFF.

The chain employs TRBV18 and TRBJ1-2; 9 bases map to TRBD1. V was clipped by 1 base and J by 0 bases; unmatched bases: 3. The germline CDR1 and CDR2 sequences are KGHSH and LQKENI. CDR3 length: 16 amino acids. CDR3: CASSPRGQGSNYGYTF. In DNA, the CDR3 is TGTGCCAGCTCACCACGGGGACAGGGATCTAACTATGGCTACACCTTC.

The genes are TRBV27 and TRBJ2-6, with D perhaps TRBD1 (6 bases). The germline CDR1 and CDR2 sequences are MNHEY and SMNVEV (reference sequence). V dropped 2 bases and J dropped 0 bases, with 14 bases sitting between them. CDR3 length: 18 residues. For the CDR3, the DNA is TGTGCCAGCAGTTTAATTGGGGAAGGGGGCTCTGGGGCCAACGTCCTGACTTTC. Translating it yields CASSLIGEGGSGANVLTF.

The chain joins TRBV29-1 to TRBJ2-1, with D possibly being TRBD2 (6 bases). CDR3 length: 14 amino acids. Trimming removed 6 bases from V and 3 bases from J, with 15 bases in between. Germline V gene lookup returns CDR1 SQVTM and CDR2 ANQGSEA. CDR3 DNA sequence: TGCAGCGTAGTTTATCGGGAGTACTACAATGAGCAGTTCTTC. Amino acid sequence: CSVVYREYYNEQFF.

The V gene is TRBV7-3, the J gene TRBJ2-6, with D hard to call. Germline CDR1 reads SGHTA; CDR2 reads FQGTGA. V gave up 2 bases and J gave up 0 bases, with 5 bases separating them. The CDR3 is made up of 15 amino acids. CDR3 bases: TGTGCCAGCAGCTTAGCGCGCTCTGGGGCCAACGTCCTGACTTTC. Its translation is CASSLARSGANVLTF.

CDR3 in amino acids: CAWSPGGPYEQYF. The CDR3 DNA sequence: TGTGCCTGGAGTCCCGGGGGTCCCTACGAGCAGTACTTC. The V call is TRBV30, the J call TRBJ2-7, with D possibly being TRBD2 (6 bases). V lost 2 bases to trimming and J lost 2 bases, with 10 bases between them. Per the germline V gene, CDR1 is GTSNPN and CDR2 is SVGIG (reference sequence). The CDR3 covers 13 residues.

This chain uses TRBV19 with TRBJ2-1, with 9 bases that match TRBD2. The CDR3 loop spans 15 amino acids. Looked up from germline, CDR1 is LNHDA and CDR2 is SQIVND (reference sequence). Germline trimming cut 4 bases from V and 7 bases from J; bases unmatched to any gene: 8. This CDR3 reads CASSTTSSGVNEQFF. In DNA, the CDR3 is TGTGCCAGTAGTACTACCTCTAGCGGGGTAAATGAGCAGTTCTTC.

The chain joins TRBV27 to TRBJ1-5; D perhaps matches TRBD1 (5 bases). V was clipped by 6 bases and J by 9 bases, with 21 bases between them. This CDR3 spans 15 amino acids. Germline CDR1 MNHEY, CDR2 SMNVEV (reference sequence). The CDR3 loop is CASSYTGTIFMPQHF. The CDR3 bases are TGTGCCAGCAGCTACACCGGGACTATCTTCATGCCCCAGCATTTT.

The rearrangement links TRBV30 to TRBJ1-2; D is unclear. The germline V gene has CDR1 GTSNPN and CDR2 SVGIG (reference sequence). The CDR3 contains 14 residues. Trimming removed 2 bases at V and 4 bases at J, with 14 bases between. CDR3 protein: CAWSRIPEGYGYTF. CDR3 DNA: TGTGCCTGGAGTAGGATTCCGGAGGGCTATGGCTACACCTTC. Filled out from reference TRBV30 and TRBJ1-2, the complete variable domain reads SQTIHQWPATLVQPVGSPLSLECTVEGTSNPNLYWYRQAAGRGLQLLFYSVGIGQISSEVPQNLSASRPQDRQFILSSKKLLLSDSGFYLCAWSRIPEGYGYTFGSGTRLTVV.

The chain's CDR3 is CASSLDTNQPQHF. The CDR3 nucleotides read TGTGCCAGCAGCTTGGACACCAATCAGCCCCAGCATTTT. The V gene is TRBV5-5, the J gene TRBJ1-5; no definite D call. The CDR3 consists of 13 residues. Trimming left V 0 bases short and J 3 bases short, with 4 bases between. Germline V lookup: CDR1 SGHKS, CDR2 YYEKEE (reference sequence).

The CDR3 DNA reads TGTGCCAGCAGTCAATCGGGGTTTCGGGAGCAGTACTTC. Its protein product is CASSQSGFREQYF. V gene TRBV27 combines with J gene TRBJ2-7, with D possibly TRBD2 on 5 matching bases. Trimming shortened V by 5 bases and J by 7 bases, and 15 bases separated the two germline ends. The germline V gene has CDR1 MNHEY and CDR2 SMNVEV (reference sequence). This CDR3 region has 13 residues.

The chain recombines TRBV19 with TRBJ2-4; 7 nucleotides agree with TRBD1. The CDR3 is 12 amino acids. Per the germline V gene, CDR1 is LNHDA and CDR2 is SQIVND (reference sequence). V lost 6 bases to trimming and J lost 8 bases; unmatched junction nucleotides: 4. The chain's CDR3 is CASSRGGDIQYF. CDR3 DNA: TGTGCCAGTAGCCGAGGGGGCGACATTCAGTACTTC. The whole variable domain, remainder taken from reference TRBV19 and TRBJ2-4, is DGGITQSPKYLFRKEGQNVTLSCEQNLNHDAMYWYRQDPGQGLRLIYYSQIVNDFQKGDIAEGYSVSREKKESFPLTVTSAQKNPTAFYLCASSRGGDIQYFGAGTRLSVL.

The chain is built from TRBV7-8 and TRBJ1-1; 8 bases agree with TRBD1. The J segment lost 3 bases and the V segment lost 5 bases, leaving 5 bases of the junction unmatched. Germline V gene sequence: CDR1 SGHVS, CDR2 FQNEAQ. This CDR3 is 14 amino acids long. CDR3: CASSRYRGDTEAFF. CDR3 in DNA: TGTGCCAGCAGCCGTTACAGGGGGGACACTGAAGCTTTCTTT.